This T cell receptor (beta chain) was recovered during a study of T cell clonality in common variable immunodeficiency. General study findings and limits: Repertoire-complication correlations in CVID were limited by patient heterogeneity. CVID subjects shared fewer TCRbeta clones than healthy controls did.

This clone has at least ten counts. Antigen: not known. The read falls 3 residues short of the CDR3 end, and the missing part is taken from the germline J gene. Donors gave roughly 5 to 8 ml heparinized peripheral whole blood. This CDR3 spans 18 amino acids. V shed 1 base and J 5 bases; nucleotides not matched to a gene: 15. Germline CDR1 LNHDA, CDR2 SQIVND (reference sequence). Control and CVID samples contributed equal amounts of genomic DNA. The repertoire was sequenced with immunoSEQ multiplex PCR; TCRdb's copy has only in-frame clones and lacks some. The sample shows approximately 58,000 clones, none of them appearing just once.

This chain links TRBV19 with TRBJ2-7, with 9 positions matching TRBD2. Specimen: peripheral blood mononuclear cells. The sequence was collected from a person aged 18-70 years in good health. This chain's CDR3 is CASSIGRSGLAGSDEQYF. The sequenced part of the CDR3 DNA is TGTGCCAGTAGTATAGGACGTTCAGGGCTAGCGGGATCCGACGAG. Using reference TRBV19 and TRBJ2-7 for the parts outside the CDR3, the full variable domain is DGGITQSPKYLFRKEGQNVTLSCEQNLNHDAMYWYRQDPGQGLRLIYYSQIVNDFQKGDIAEGYSVSREKKESFPLTVTSAQKNPTAFYLCASSIGRSGLAGSDEQYFGPGTRLTVT.